The TCR beta chain under discussion was sequenced for a study of T cell changes during pregnancy in multiple sclerosis. This table comes from immunoSEQ multiplex PCR, and its TCRdb copy is limited to in-frame clones, with some not included. This table has about 49,000 clones, 85% to 95% appearing once. The CDR3 contains 12 residues. The V end lost 7 bases, the J end lost 4 bases, and 7 bases lay between the germline ends. Per the germline V gene, CDR1 is MNHEY and CDR2 is SVGAGI. This sample comprised CD8+ T cells from peripheral blood mononuclear cells, obtained in the first trimester of pregnancy. J is TRBJ2-2 and V is TRBV6-5; D is uncertain. The TCR sequence derives from a female donor with multiple sclerosis, enrolled in a pregnancy study. CDR3: CASIYPTGELFF. CDR3 sequence (DNA): TGTGCCAGCATCTACCCCACCGGGGAGCTGTTTTTT.